The 30 T cell receptor beta chains below all came from one sample that was sequenced in a study of T-cell reconstitution after alpha-beta-depleted transplantation in children. The library targeted TCRbeta and was prepared with unique molecular identifiers. TCRdb ran MiXCR on the PCR reads and lists one entry per CDR3 protein. Of around 180,000 distinct CDR3 sequences in the sample, 11% were seen once. This material consisted of PBMCs, taken before TCRalphabeta/CD19-depleted stem cell transplant. Every receptor here comes from a boy between 2 and 10 years old with acute myeloid leukemia, due to receive a stem cell transplant.

In its sample, this clonotype was seen many times. The chain carries TRBV4-1 and TRBJ1-5; the D gene is possibly TRBD1 (5 bases). This CDR3 contains 15 residues. V lost 4 bases, J lost 2 bases, and 12 bases lay in between. Germline V gene sequence: CDR1 MGHRA, CDR2 YSYEKL. The CDR3 sequence: CASSPSGGGNQPQHF. The DNA of the CDR3 is TGCGCCAGCAGCCCCTCCGGGGGGGGCAATCAGCCCCAGCATTTT.

There are many counts of this clonotype. The V gene is TRBV6-5, the J gene TRBJ1-4; D is unresolved. Trimming took 0 bases from V and 7 from J, leaving 6 bases between them. The CDR3 loop spans 13 amino acids. Germline V gene lookup returns CDR1 MNHEY and CDR2 SVGAGI. CDR3 bases: TGTGCCAGCAGTTACTCTACGGGTGAAAAACTGTTTTTT. It yields the protein CASSYSTGEKLFF.

This clonotype was found many times. In nucleotides, the CDR3 is TGCAGTGTACGGGACACAGATACGCAGTATTTT. It specifies CSVRDTDTQYF. The chain uses TRBV20-1 and TRBJ2-3; D may be TRBD2 (5 bases). The CDR3 extends over 11 amino acids. From germline, CDR1 is DFQATT and CDR2 SNEGSKA (reference sequence). Trimming took 7 bases from V and 2 from J, leaving 7 bases between them.

This clonotype was counted only a few times. The rearrangement joins TRBV5-4 to TRBJ1-1; weak D call: TRBD1 (5 bases). Trimming removed 4 bases at V and 1 base at J, with 8 bases between. The germline V gene has CDR1 SGHNT and CDR2 YYREEE (reference sequence). The CDR3 loop spans 13 amino acids. CDR3 DNA: TGTGCCAGCAGCGTGGACAAGAACACTGAAGCTTTCTTT. Translating it yields CASSVDKNTEAFF.

Note on this clonotype: A much bigger clone sits one base away, suggesting this may be a read error. This chain links TRBV12-3 or TRBV12-4 with TRBJ1-1, with D unclear. This CDR3 spans 14 amino acids. DNA for the CDR3: TGTGCCAACAGTTTACTGAGGGTGGGGACTGAAGCTTTCTTT. Translated: CANSLLRVGTEAFF.

This clonotype has at least ten counts. The rearrangement joins TRBV5-6 to TRBJ2-1; D perhaps matches TRBD2 (5 bases). Trimming shortened V by 2 bases and J by 3 bases, and 15 bases separated the two germline ends. CDR1 and CDR2 from the germline V gene are SGHDT and YYEEEE. The CDR3 loop spans 16 amino acids. The DNA for the CDR3 is TGTGCCAGCAGCTTCGTTACGGGGATAGACTACAATGAGCAGTTCTTC. Protein: CASSFVTGIDYNEQFF.

This clonotype has ten or more counts. The chain employs TRBV20-1 and TRBJ2-5; 8 bases fit TRBD1. This CDR3 comprises 14 residues. V lost 3 bases to trimming and J lost 5 bases; unmatched junction nucleotides: 8. The germline V gene has CDR1 DFQATT and CDR2 SNEGSKA (reference sequence). The DNA for the CDR3 is TGCAGTGCTAGGGCAGGGGGCGCCTCGGAGACCCAGTACTTC. Translated: CSARAGGASETQYF.

This clonotype has ten or more counts. This chain uses TRBV20-1 with TRBJ2-1; D is perhaps TRBD2 (6 bases). The CDR3 has 15 residues. The germline CDR1 and CDR2 sequences are DFQATT and SNEGSKA (reference sequence). V lost 5 bases to trimming and J lost 2 bases, with 16 bases between them. The CDR3 DNA reads TGCAGTGCTGCCCTCGGGCGGGGACCCTACAATGAGCAGTTCTTC. This sequence encodes CSAALGRGPYNEQFF.

This clonotype was observed at least ten times. The gene calls are TRBV20-1 and TRBJ2-1, with 8 bases lining up with TRBD2. The trim removed 3 bases at V and 7 bases at J, leaving 11 bases unmatched. CDR1 and CDR2 (germline): DFQATT, SNEGSKA (reference sequence). CDR3 length: 15 residues. The CDR3 region is CSASYSGGPSNEQFF. In DNA form, the CDR3 reads TGCAGTGCTAGTTATTCGGGAGGGCCCTCGAATGAGCAGTTCTTC.

This clonotype was counted many times. This chain joins TRBV5-1 and TRBJ2-7; D is perhaps TRBD1 (6 bases). The germline V gene encodes CDR1 SGHRS and CDR2 YFSETQ. This CDR3 comprises 14 residues. The V end lost 0 bases, the J end lost 7 bases, and 14 bases lay between the germline ends. The CDR3: CASSLEPGVEEQYF. CDR3 nucleotides: TGCGCCAGCAGCTTGGAGCCAGGGGTTGAGGAGCAGTACTTC.

The table lists this clonotype with many counts. This chain joins TRBV9 and TRBJ1-2; tentative D call: TRBD1 (5 bases). V lost 4 bases and J 0 bases, leaving 13 bases between the germline ends. The CDR3 extends over 15 amino acids. From germline, CDR1 is SGDLS and CDR2 YYNGEE. Here the CDR3 reads CASSPSGTPNYGYTF. CDR3 bases: TGTGCCAGCAGCCCCTCCGGGACTCCTAACTATGGCTACACCTTC.

The V gene is TRBV19, the J gene TRBJ2-2; tentatively, D is TRBD2 (5 bases). The germline CDR1 and CDR2 sequences are LNHDA and SQIVND (reference sequence). Between the trimmed V and J ends, which lost 5 bases and 0 bases, there was a span of 10 bases. The CDR3 sequence is 15 residues long. The DNA for the CDR3 is TGTGCCAGTAGTCAATCGGGGACGAACACCGGGGAGCTGTTTTTT. Amino acids: CASSQSGTNTGELFF.

This clonotype was picked up many times. The rearrangement links TRBV10-3 to TRBJ2-1; 7 bases match TRBD2. The CDR3 is 13 amino acids. Germline V gene sequence: CDR1 ENHRY, CDR2 SYGVKD. Trimming removed 10 bases from V and 8 bases from J; junction bases left unmatched: 11. Here the CDR3 reads CANGGREYDEQFF. For the CDR3, the DNA is TGTGCCAACGGTGGGCGGGAGTACGATGAGCAGTTCTTC.

In its sample, this clonotype was seen many times. The CDR3 loop reads CASSPDRDTGELFF. CDR3 coding DNA: TGTGCCAGCAGCCCCGACAGGGACACCGGGGAGCTGTTTTTT. The chain carries TRBV7-6 and TRBJ2-2; 7 nucleotides match TRBD1. This CDR3 comprises 14 residues. Germline CDR1 SGHVS, CDR2 FNYEAQ. Unmatched junction bases numbered 3, after V lost 5 bases and J lost 3 bases.

In its sample, this clonotype was seen many times. The CDR3 here is CASSYSETDTQYF. Written as DNA, the CDR3 is TGTGCCAGCAGTTACTCGGAGACAGATACGCAGTATTTT. V and J are TRBV6-5 and TRBJ2-3; D gene ambiguous. Trimming cost V 0 bases and J 3 bases, with 4 bases left between them. CDR3 length: 13 amino acids. Germline V CDR1 and CDR2: MNHEY, SVGAGI.

This clonotype was counted at least ten times. The chain couples TRBV10-3 to TRBJ2-3; TRBD2 agrees at 10 bases. CDR3 size: 15 residues. The ends lost 1 base at V and 10 bases at J; junction bases unmatched: 8. The germline V gene has CDR1 ENHRY and CDR2 SYGVKD. The CDR3 nucleotides read TGTGCCATCAGTGAGTTAGCGGGAGGACTAAATCCGCAGTATTTT. It translates to CAISELAGGLNPQYF.

This clonotype was counted at least ten times. The V gene is TRBV20-1, the J gene TRBJ1-2; 7 bases map to TRBD1. V was pared by 5 bases and J by 2 bases, with 8 bases of the junction left unmatched. Looked up from germline, CDR1 is DFQATT and CDR2 is SNEGSKA (reference sequence). This CDR3 comprises 14 residues. The CDR3 reads CSAQLGQWNYGYTF. The CDR3 DNA is TGCAGTGCTCAGTTGGGACAGTGGAACTATGGCTACACCTTC.

In this sample, this clonotype turned up many times. The rearrangement links TRBV19 to TRBJ2-3; no firm D call. The CDR3 totals 12 residues. Germline CDR1 is LNHDA and CDR2 is SQIVND (reference sequence). V lost 4 bases, J lost 2 bases, and 4 bases lay in between. CDR3 protein: CASSKNTDTQYF. The DNA of the CDR3 is TGTGCCAGTAGTAAAAACACAGATACGCAGTATTTT.

In this sample, this clonotype turned up many times. The chain carries TRBV13 and TRBJ2-3; tentatively, D is TRBD2 (6 bases). The CDR3 extends over 17 amino acids. V was pared by 2 bases and J by 1 base, with 16 bases between. Per germline, CDR1 PRHDT and CDR2 FYEKMQ (reference sequence). The CDR3 nucleotides read TGTGCCAGCAGCTTACTAGGTAGCGGAACAGGCACAGATACGCAGTATTTT. It is translated as CASSLLGSGTGTDTQYF.

This clonotype was recorded only once. Here the CDR3 reads CASSLTEGRGYTF. As DNA, the CDR3 is TGTGCCAGCAGCCTTACAGAGGGGAGGGGCTACACCTTC. The J gene is TRBJ1-2, the V gene TRBV7-3, with TRBD1 as a possible D gene (5 bases). This CDR3 is 13 amino acids long. The germline gives CDR1 SGHTA, CDR2 FQGTGA. V was clipped by 5 bases and J by 8 bases, with 15 bases between them.

This clonotype was found many times. The DNA for the CDR3 is TGTGCCAGCAGCCAAACCGGGCCTAACTACGAGCAGTACGTC. This sequence encodes CASSQTGPNYEQYV. The chain is built from TRBV7-2 and TRBJ2-7; D gene ambiguous. Per the germline V gene, CDR1 is SGHTA and CDR2 is FQGNSA. Trimming pared 5 bases from V and 3 bases from J, leaving 14 bases between. This CDR3 has 14 residues.

In this sample, this clonotype turned up many times. The V call is TRBV7-9, the J call TRBJ2-7; D is perhaps TRBD2 (6 bases). CDR3 length: 15 residues. Germline-derived CDR1 and CDR2 are SEHNR and FQNEAQ (reference sequence). V was pared by 3 bases and J by 4 bases, with 16 bases between. The CDR3 loop is CASSFQGLPMYEQYF. The CDR3 nucleotides are TGTGCCAGCAGCTTCCAGGGACTCCCTATGTACGAGCAGTACTTC.

This clonotype was picked up many times. The chain has TRBV4-1 and TRBJ2-5, with 7 bases fitting TRBD1. This CDR3 has 13 residues. CDR1 is MGHRA, CDR2 YSYEKL, per germline. V was pared by 2 bases and J by 9 bases, with 6 bases of the junction left unmatched. The CDR3 sequence: CASSQNRGGPQYF. CDR3 sequence (DNA): TGCGCCAGCAGCCAAAACAGGGGCGGGCCCCAGTACTTC.

This clonotype was counted many times. DNA of the CDR3: TGTGCCAGCAGCCCCAGGGACGTCCCCTACGAGCAGTACTTC. It codes for CASSPRDVPYEQYF. The J gene is TRBJ2-7, the V gene TRBV7-8; D is tentatively TRBD1 or TRBD2 (5 bases each). V was cut by 5 bases and J by 2 bases, with 13 bases left in between. CDR1 SGHVS and CDR2 FQNEAQ come from the germline V gene. The CDR3 sequence is 14 residues long.

In its sample, this clonotype was seen many times. J is TRBJ2-3 and V is TRBV7-8; D gene ambiguous. Germline CDR1 SGHVS, CDR2 FQNEAQ. The length of the CDR3 is 13 residues. V lost 2 bases and J lost 2, with 5 bases in between. The CDR3 DNA reads as TGTGCCAGCAGCTTACAGGCCACAGATACGCAGTATTTT. Its translation is CASSLQATDTQYF.

The chain links TRBV2 to TRBJ2-5, with D hard to call. CDR3 length: 17 residues. The germline CDR1 and CDR2 sequences are SNHLY and FYNNEI. Trimming took off 3 bases at V and 4 bases at J, with 21 bases between the two ends. The CDR3 protein is CASSERSPRPGPETQYF. The CDR3 region has the DNA TGTGCCAGCAGTGAGAGGTCTCCTAGACCTGGACCAGAGACCCAGTACTTC.

The table lists this clonotype with many counts. The V gene is TRBV12-3 or TRBV12-4, the J gene TRBJ2-3; 13 bases are shared with TRBD2. With V trimmed by 5 bases and J by 4 bases, 6 bases remained unmatched. The CDR3 totals 16 residues. The CDR3 spells CASSLTSGGAADTQYF. CDR3 DNA: TGTGCCAGCAGTCTCACTAGCGGGGGGGCCGCAGATACGCAGTATTTT.

This clonotype was counted many times. This rearrangement joins TRBV14 to TRBJ2-1; the D is unclear. CDR3 length: 17 residues. The germline V and J ends were trimmed by 0 bases and 2 bases, with 14 bases remaining between them. Germline-derived CDR1 and CDR2 are SGHDN and FVKESK. Here the CDR3 reads CASSQDRRVWTYNEQFF. The CDR3 bases are TGTGCCAGCAGCCAAGACCGAAGGGTGTGGACCTACAATGAGCAGTTCTTC.

This clonotype was detected many times. The chain combines TRBV29-1 with TRBJ1-1; unclear D gene. The V gene's germline CDR1 is SQVTM and CDR2 ANQGSEA. This CDR3 is 10 amino acids long. The V end was cut by 7 bases, the J end by 1 base, with 4 bases between. The CDR3, as DNA: TGCAGCGGACAGAACACTGAAGCTTTCTTT. Its translation: CSGQNTEAFF.

This clonotype came up many times. This chain uses TRBV27 with TRBJ2-7; D is possibly TRBD1 (5 bases). The CDR3 is 14 amino acids. CDR1 and CDR2 from the germline V gene are MNHEY and SMNVEV (reference sequence). Trimming removed 5 bases from V and 0 bases from J, with 11 bases in between. CDR3 bases: TGTGCCAGCAGTCCCATAGGGGTCTCCTACGAGCAGTACGTC. The encoded protein is CASSPIGVSYEQYV.